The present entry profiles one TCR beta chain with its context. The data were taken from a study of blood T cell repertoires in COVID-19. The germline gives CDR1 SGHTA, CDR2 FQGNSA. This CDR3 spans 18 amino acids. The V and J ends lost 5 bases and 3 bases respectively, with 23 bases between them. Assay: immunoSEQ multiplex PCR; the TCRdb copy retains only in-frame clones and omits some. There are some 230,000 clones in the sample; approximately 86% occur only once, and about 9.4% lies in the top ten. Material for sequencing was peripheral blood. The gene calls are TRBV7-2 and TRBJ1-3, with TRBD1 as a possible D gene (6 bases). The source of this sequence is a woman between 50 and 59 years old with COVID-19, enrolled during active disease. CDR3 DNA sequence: TGTGCCAGCAGCCTGGTCGGCGGGGGGGGCGCGGGTGGAAACACCATATATTTT. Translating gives CASSLVGGGGAGGNTIYF.